The T cell receptor beta chain described here comes from a study of patients and donors after allogeneic stem cell transplantation. This clonotype occurred many times. TCRdb re-called the RT-PCR reads with MiXCR, one entry per CDR3 protein. Found here are about 400,000 distinct CDR3 sequences, roughly 17% of them singletons; the top ten hold 7.2%. This CDR3 contains 13 residues. V shed 6 bases and J 5 bases; nucleotides not matched to a gene: 6. Germline CDR1 reads SGHAT; CDR2 reads FQNNGV. Material: blood, either unsorted or a sorted T cell fraction (not recorded which). This chain links TRBV11-2 with TRBJ2-7; 8 nucleotides agree with TRBD1. This clonotype was obtained from a human donor who was either an allogeneic HSCT recipient or a stem cell or donor lymphocyte infusion donor (not recorded which). It is not recorded whose cells these are; they may come from a transplant donor. For the CDR3, the DNA is TGTGCCAGCAGGGGGTTGACAGGGGACGAGCAGTACTTC. It specifies CASRGLTGDEQYF.